The 14 T cell receptor beta chains below come from one sample, sequenced in a study of beta chain features in type 1 diabetes. The study reverse transcribed the entire isolated RNA, so it sequenced expressed TCRB transcripts. Using immunoSEQ multiplex PCR, the repertoire was profiled, and TCRdb retains in-frame clones only, with some absent. The table lists 200,000 to 250,000 clones, about a tenth of them singletons, with 1% to 1.5% in the top ten. The specimen was central memory CD4+ T cells from blood. Receptors originate from a man younger than 35 in good health.

This clone has a handful of counts. The CDR3 loop is CASSLDLVLAKNIQYF. DNA for the CDR3: TGTGCCAGCAGCTTAGATCTGGTACTAGCCAAAAACATTCAGTACTTC. The chain employs TRBV11-2 and TRBJ2-4; D is unresolved. V lost 0 bases and J lost 0, with 9 bases in between. The CDR3 consists of 16 residues. Germline values: CDR1 SGHAT, CDR2 FQNNGV.

The sample holds a few counts of this clone. The chain couples TRBV27 to TRBJ2-1; the D gene could be TRBD1 or TRBD2 (5 bases each). Germline V gene data show CDR1 as MNHEY and CDR2 as SMNVEV (reference sequence). V lost 2 bases and J lost 8, with 16 bases in between. The CDR3 extends over 15 amino acids. The CDR3 spells CASSLRKYGAHEQFF. The CDR3 DNA reads TGTGCCAGCAGTTTAAGGAAATACGGGGCGCATGAGCAGTTCTTC.

This clone was detected a few times. The chain employs TRBV7-2 and TRBJ2-7; D is unclear. CDR1 is SGHTA and CDR2 is FQGNSA in the germline V gene. This CDR3 contains 15 residues. V lost 1 base and J 0 bases, leaving 10 bases between the germline ends. This chain's CDR3 is CASSLDSHNSYEQYF. DNA for the CDR3: TGTGCCAGCAGCTTAGACTCACATAACTCCTACGAGCAGTACTTC.

This clone was recorded a few times. V gene TRBV29-1 combines with J gene TRBJ2-3; possible D gene TRBD1, 7 bases. The CDR3 spans 15 residues. The germline V gene encodes CDR1 SQVTM and CDR2 ANQGSEA. Trimming cost V 3 bases and J 3 bases, with 16 bases left between them. The CDR3 nucleotides read TGCAGCGTTGATCTGTCCCAGGGGGGAACAGATACGCAGTATTTT. It is translated as CSVDLSQGGTDTQYF.

This clone was detected many times. The sample holds other DNA sequences that translate to the same CDR3. V is TRBV7-2 and J is TRBJ2-7, with 10 bases that match TRBD2. The germline V gene has CDR1 SGHTA and CDR2 FQGNSA. CDR3 length: 14 residues. V lost 5 bases to trimming and J lost 2 bases; unmatched junction nucleotides: 3. Here the CDR3 DNA reads TGTGCCAGCAGCCCAGGACTAGCGGCCTACGAGCAGTACTTC. It codes for CASSPGLAAYEQYF.

This chain links TRBV6-1 with TRBJ2-1, with 11 nucleotides matching TRBD2. Unmatched junction bases numbered 8, after V lost 6 bases and J lost 7 bases. CDR3 length: 15 amino acids. CDR1 MNHNS and CDR2 SASEGT come from the germline V gene. The CDR3 coding sequence is TGTGCCAGCAGAGACCTAGCGGGAGGTCGGAATGAGCAGTTCTTC. This gives the protein CASRDLAGGRNEQFF.

The gene calls are TRBV6-5 and TRBJ2-1; a weak D match, TRBD1 (5 bases). The CDR3 is 14 amino acids. Trimming shortened V by 7 bases and J by 0 bases, and 10 bases separated the two germline ends. The V gene's germline CDR1 is MNHEY and CDR2 SVGAGI. The CDR3 DNA reads as TGTGCCAGCAACGAACAGGCCTCCTACAATGAGCAGTTCTTC. Amino acids: CASNEQASYNEQFF.

This clone came up a few times. This rearrangement joins TRBV2 to TRBJ1-2; D may be TRBD1 (5 bases). The CDR3 sequence is 13 residues long. CDR1 and CDR2 (germline): SNHLY, FYNNEI. Trimming removed 2 bases from V and 2 bases from J, with 6 bases in between. CDR3 sequence reads: CASSENRNYGYTF. CDR3 nucleotide sequence: TGTGCCAGCAGTGAAAACAGGAACTATGGCTACACCTTC.

Here the CDR3 reads CASTTSGRTDTQYF. The CDR3 region has the DNA TGTGCCAGCACGACTAGCGGGAGAACAGATACGCAGTATTTT. This chain links TRBV4-2 with TRBJ2-3; 12 bases match TRBD2. Germline loops: CDR1 LGHNA, CDR2 YNFKEQ. With 7 bases clipped from V and 3 bases from J, the junction kept 2 bases outside the gene matches. The CDR3 has 14 residues.

The sample holds many counts of this clone. The rearrangement links TRBV7-2 to TRBJ2-1; 9 positions agree with TRBD1. This CDR3 is built from 15 residues. V shed 7 bases, J shed 8 bases, and the junction held 12 bases outside the gene matches. The V gene's germline CDR1 is SGHTA and CDR2 FQGNSA. This CDR3 reads CASTPSRDRDHEQFF. CDR3 in DNA: TGTGCCAGCACCCCGTCCCGGGACAGGGATCATGAGCAGTTCTTC.

V usage is TRBV28 and J usage is TRBJ2-5; 9 positions match TRBD2. From germline, CDR1 is MDHEN and CDR2 SYDVKM. V was clipped by 3 bases and J by 4 bases; unmatched bases: 6. This CDR3 is 15 amino acids long. This chain's CDR3 is CASSFMREGRETQYF. CDR3 sequence (DNA): TGTGCCAGCAGTTTCATGCGGGAGGGCCGAGAGACCCAGTACTTC.

This clone was seen more than once but under ten times. J is TRBJ1-5 and V is TRBV28, with D possibly being TRBD1 (6 bases). Between the trimmed V and J ends, which lost 7 bases and 1 base, there was a span of 11 bases. The CDR3 contains 14 residues. Looked up from germline, CDR1 is MDHEN and CDR2 is SYDVKM. CDR3 sequence (DNA): TGTGCCAGCATACAGGGATCCAGCAATCAGCCCCAGCATTTT. This sequence encodes CASIQGSSNQPQHF.

This clone came up many times. Other DNA sequences of this sample code for an identical CDR3. This chain links TRBV27 with TRBJ2-7; the D is unclear. This CDR3 is 13 amino acids long. The V gene lost 5 bases and the J gene lost 6 bases, with 14 bases spanning the gap. Germline loops: CDR1 MNHEY, CDR2 SMNVEV (reference sequence). The DNA of the CDR3 is TGTGCCAGCAGTCCGAGGACCCGTGGCGAGCAGTACTTC. Translating gives CASSPRTRGEQYF.

This clone has only a few counts. V is TRBV4-1 and J is TRBJ2-2; 12 bases fit TRBD2. Germline assignment: CDR1 MGHRA and CDR2 YSYEKL. V was pared by 5 bases and J by 6 bases, with 7 bases of the junction left unmatched. This CDR3 comprises 16 residues. This CDR3 reads CASSTPGLAGPGELFF. The CDR3 DNA reads TGCGCCAGCAGCACTCCGGGACTAGCGGGTCCCGGGGAGCTGTTTTTT.